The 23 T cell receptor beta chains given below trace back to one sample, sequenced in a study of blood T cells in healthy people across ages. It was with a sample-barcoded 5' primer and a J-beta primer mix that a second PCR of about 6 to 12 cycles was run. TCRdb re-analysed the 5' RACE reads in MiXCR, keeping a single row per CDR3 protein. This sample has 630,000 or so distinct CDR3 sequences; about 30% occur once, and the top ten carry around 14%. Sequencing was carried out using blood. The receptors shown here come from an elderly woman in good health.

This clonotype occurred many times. CDR3: CSARDFRTSGGLTDTQYF. CDR3 DNA sequence: TGCAGTGCTAGAGATTTTCGTACTAGCGGGGGACTTACAGATACGCAGTATTTT. V is TRBV20-1 and J is TRBJ2-3; 11 bases are shared with TRBD2. Trimming cost V 0 bases and J 3 bases; bases outside gene matches: 11. Germline assignment: CDR1 DFQATT and CDR2 SNEGSKA (reference sequence). CDR3 length: 18 amino acids.

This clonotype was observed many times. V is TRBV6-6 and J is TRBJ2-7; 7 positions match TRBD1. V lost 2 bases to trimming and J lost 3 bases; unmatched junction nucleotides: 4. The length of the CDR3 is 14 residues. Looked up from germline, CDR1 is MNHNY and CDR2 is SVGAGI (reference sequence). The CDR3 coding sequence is TGTGCCAGCAGTTACGGGGACAGCTTCTACGAGCAGTACTTC. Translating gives CASSYGDSFYEQYF.

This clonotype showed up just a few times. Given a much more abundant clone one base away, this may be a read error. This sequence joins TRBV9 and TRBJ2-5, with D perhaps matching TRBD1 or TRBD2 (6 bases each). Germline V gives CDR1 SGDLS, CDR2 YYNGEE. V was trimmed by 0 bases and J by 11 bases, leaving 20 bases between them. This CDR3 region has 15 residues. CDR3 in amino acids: CASSVGEGGNYGQYF. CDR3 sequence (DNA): TGTGCCAGCAGCGTAGGAGAAGGGGGGAACTACGGGCAGTACTTC.

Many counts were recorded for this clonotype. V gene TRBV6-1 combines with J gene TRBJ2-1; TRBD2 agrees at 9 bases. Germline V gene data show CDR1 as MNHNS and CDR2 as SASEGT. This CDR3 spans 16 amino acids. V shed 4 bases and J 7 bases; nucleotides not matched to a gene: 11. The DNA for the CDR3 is TGTGCCAGCAGTGCGCACGCGGGGGGGCGAGGGAATGAGCAGTTCTTC. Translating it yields CASSAHAGGRGNEQFF.

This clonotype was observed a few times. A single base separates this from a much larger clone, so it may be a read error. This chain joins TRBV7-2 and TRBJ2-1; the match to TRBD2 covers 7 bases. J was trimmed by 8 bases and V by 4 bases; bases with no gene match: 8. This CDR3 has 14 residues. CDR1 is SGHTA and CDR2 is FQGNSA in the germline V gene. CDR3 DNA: TGTGCCAGCAGCTCCGGGACTAACGACTATGAGCAGTTCTTC. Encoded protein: CASSSGTNDYEQFF.

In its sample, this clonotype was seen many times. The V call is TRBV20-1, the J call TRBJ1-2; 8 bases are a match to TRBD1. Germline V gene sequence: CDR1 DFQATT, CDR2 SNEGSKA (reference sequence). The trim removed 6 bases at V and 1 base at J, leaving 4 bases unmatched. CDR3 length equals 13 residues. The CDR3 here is CSARTGFNYGYTF. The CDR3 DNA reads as TGCAGTGCCAGGACAGGGTTTAACTATGGCTACACCTTC.

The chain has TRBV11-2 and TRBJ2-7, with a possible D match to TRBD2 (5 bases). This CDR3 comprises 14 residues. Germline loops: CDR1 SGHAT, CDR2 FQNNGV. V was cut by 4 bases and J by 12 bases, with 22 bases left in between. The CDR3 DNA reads TGTGCCAGCAGCTCCTTATATGGAGGAGAGACCCGGTACTTC. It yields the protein CASSSLYGGETRYF.

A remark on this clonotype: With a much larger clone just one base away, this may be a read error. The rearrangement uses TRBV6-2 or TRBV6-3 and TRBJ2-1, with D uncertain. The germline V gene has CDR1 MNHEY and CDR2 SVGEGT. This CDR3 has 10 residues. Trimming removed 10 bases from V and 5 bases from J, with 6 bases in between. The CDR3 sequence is CANSDNEQFF. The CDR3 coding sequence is TGTGCCAACAGCGACAATGAGCAGTTCTTC.

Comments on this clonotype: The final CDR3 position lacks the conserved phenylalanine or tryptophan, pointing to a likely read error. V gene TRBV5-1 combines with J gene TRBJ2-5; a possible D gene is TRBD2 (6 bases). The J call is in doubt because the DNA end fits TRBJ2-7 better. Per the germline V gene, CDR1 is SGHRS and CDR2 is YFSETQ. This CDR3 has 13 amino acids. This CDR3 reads CASSLISGSEQYN. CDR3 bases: TGCGCCAGCAGCTTGATCTCCGGGAGCGAGCAGTACAAC.

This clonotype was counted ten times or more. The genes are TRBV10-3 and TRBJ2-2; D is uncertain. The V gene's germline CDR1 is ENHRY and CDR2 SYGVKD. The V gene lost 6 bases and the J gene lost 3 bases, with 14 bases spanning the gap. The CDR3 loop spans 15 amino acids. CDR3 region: CAISLVLRDTGELFF. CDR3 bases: TGTGCCATCAGCCTAGTTTTACGGGACACCGGGGAGCTGTTTTTT.

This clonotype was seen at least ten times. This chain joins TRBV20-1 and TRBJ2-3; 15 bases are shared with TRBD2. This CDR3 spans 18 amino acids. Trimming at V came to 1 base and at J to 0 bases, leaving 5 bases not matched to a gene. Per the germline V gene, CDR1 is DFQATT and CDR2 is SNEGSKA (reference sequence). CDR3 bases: TGCAGTGCTAGAGCCGGACTAGCGGGGGGGTTTAGCACAGATACGCAGTATTTT. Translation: CSARAGLAGGFSTDTQYF.

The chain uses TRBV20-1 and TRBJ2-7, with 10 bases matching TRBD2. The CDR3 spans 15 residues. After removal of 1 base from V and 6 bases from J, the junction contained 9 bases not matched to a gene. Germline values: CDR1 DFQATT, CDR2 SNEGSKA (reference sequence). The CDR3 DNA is TGCAGTGCTAGAGTGAGCGGGAGGGCGGTCGGCGAGCAGTACTTC. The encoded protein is CSARVSGRAVGEQYF.

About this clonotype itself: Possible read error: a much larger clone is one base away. In nucleotides, the CDR3 is TGTGCCAGCAGTTCCGACACCTTGGGCACAGATACGCAGTATTTT. Translating it yields CASSSDTLGTDTQYF. The chain employs TRBV12-3 or TRBV12-4 and TRBJ2-3; D is uncertain. The CDR3 sequence is 15 residues long. The V end was cut by 4 bases, the J end by 1 base, with 12 bases between.

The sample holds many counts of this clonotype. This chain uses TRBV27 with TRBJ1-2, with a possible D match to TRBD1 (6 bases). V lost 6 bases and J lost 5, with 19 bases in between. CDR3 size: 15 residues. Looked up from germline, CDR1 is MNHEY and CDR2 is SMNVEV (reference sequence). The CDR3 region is CASRAPDRRDYGYTF. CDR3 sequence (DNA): TGTGCCAGCAGGGCGCCTGACAGGCGGGATTATGGCTACACCTTC.

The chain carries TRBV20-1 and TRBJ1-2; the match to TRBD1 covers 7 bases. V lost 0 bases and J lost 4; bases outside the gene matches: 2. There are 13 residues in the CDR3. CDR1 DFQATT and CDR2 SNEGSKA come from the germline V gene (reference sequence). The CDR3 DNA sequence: TGCAGTGCTAGAGATGACAGGGCCTATGGCTACACCTTC. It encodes CSARDDRAYGYTF.

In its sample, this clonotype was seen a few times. The CDR3: CSASGGLFAFF. CDR3 DNA: TGCAGTGCCAGCGGGGGTTTGTTCGCTTTCTTT. The rearrangement joins TRBV20-1 to TRBJ1-1; possible D gene TRBD1, 5 bases. The CDR3 sequence is 11 residues long. V lost 6 bases and J 11 bases, leaving 16 bases between the germline ends. Germline V lookup: CDR1 DFQATT, CDR2 SNEGSKA (reference sequence).

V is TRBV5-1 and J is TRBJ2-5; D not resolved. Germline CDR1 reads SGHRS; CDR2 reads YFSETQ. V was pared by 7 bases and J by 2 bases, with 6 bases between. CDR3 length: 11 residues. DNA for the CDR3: TGCGCCAGCGGCAAACAAGAGACCCAGTACTTC. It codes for CASGKQETQYF. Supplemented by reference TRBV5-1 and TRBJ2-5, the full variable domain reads KAGVTQTPRYLIKTRGQQVTLSCSPISGHRSVSWYQQTPGQGLQFLFEYFSETQRNKGNFPGRFSGRQFSNSRSEMNVSTLELGDSALYLCASGKQETQYFGPGTRLLVL.

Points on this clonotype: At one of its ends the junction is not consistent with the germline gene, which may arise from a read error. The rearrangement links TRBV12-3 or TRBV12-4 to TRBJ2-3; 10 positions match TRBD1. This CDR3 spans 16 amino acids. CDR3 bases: TGTGCCAGTAGTCCCGGGACAGGGGTTAGCGCAGATGCGCAGTATTTT. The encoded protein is CASSPGTGVSADAQYF.

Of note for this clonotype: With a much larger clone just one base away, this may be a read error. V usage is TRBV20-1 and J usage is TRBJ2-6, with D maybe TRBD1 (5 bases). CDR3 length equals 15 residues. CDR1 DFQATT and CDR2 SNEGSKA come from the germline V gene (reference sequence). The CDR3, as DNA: TGCAGTGCTAGGCCGGTCAGGGAAGAGACCAACGTCCGGACTTTC. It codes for CSARPVREETNVRTF.

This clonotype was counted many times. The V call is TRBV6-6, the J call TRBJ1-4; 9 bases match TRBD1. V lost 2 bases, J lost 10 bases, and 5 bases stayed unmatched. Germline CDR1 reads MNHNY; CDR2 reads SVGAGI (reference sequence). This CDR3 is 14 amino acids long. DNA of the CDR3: TGTGCCAGCAGTTACCGGGACAGGGACGGAAAACTGTTTTTT. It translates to CASSYRDRDGKLFF.

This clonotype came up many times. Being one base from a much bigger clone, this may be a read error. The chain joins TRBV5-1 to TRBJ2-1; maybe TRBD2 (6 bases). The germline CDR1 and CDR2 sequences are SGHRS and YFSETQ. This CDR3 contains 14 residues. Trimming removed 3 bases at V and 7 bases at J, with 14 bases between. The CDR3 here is CASSWEAGKNEQFF. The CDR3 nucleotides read TGCGCCAGCAGCTGGGAGGCGGGGAAGAATGAGCAGTTCTTC. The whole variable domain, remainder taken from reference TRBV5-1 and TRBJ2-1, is KAGVTQTPRYLIKTRGQQVTLSCSPISGHRSVSWYQQTPGQGLQFLFEYFSETQRNKGNFPGRFSGRQFSNSRSEMNVSTLELGDSALYLCASSWEAGKNEQFFGPGTRLTVL.

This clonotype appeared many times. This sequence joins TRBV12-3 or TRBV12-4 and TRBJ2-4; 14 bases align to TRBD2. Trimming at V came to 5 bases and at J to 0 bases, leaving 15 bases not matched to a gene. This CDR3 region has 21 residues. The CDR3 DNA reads TGTGCCAGCAGTCGGCGCCTGGGACTAGCGGGGGACAAAGTAGCCAAAAACATTCAGTACTTC. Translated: CASSRRLGLAGDKVAKNIQYF.

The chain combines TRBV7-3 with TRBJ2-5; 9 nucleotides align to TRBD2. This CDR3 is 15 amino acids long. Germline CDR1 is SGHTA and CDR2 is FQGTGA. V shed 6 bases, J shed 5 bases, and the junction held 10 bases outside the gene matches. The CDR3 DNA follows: TGTGCCAGCAGTCGTGCGGGGGGGCGGTCTGAGACCCAGTACTTC. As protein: CASSRAGGRSETQYF.